This T cell receptor beta chain was sequenced in a study of Ad26.COV2.S vaccination and SARS-CoV-2 variants. Study outcomes and limitations: Vaccine recipients posted higher spike-specific TCR breadth than their placebo counterparts.

To note about this clone: Its cognate antigen is unknown.

Treatment specified: roughly 19 received Ad26.COV2.S at low or high dose, single or two shots; about 5 received placebo; per-sample allocation not given. The samples were gathered on day 63 after the first injection of vaccine or placebo. CDR1 and CDR2 (germline): SGHRS, YFSETQ. V lost 4 bases to trimming and J lost 3 bases; unmatched junction nucleotides: 7. The CDR3 contains 15 residues. The table came from immunoSEQ multiplex PCR; TCRdb's copy has only in-frame clones and leaves some out. The sample has about 450,000 clones, about 88% seen once; the top ten hold around 2.6%. This sample comprised peripheral blood, obtained in a trial of Ad26.COV2.S vaccine versus placebo. The V call is TRBV5-1, the J call TRBJ2-7; TRBD1 matches 10 bases. This receptor was identified in a person between 18 and 59 years old who received the Ad26.COV2.S COVID-19 vaccine or a placebo. CDR3 DNA: TGCGCCAGCAGCCCCCGGGACAGGGGAAGCTACGAGCAGTACTTC. Protein sequence: CASSPRDRGSYEQYF.